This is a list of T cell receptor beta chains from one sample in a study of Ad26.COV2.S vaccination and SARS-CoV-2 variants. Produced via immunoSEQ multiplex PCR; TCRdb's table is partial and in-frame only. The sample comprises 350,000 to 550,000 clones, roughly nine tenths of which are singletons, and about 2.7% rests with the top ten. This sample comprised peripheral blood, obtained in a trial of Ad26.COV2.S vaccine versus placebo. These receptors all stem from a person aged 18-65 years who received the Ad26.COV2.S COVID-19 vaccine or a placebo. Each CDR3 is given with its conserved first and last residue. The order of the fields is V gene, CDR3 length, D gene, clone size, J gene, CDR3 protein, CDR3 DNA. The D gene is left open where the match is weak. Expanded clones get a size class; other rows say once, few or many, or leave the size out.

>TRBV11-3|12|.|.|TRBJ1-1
CASSRTYTEAFF
TGTGCCAGCAGCCGTACCTACACTGAAGCTTTCTTT
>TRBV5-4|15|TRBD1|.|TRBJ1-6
CASSKDRTHYSPLHF
TGTGCCAGCAGCAAGGACAGGACCCACTATTCACCCCTCCACTTT
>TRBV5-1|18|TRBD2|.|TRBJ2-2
CASSSTVLAGFNTGELFF
TGCGCCAGCAGCTCGACGGTACTAGCGGGGTTTAACACCGGGGAGCTGTTTTTT
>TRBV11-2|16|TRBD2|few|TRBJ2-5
CASSLGASGGRETQYF
TGTGCCAGCAGCCTGGGGGCTAGCGGGGGGAGAGAGACCCAGTACTTC
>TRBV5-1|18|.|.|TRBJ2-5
CASSLAGYGGRLQETQYF
TGCGCCAGCAGCTTGGCCGGGTACGGAGGCCGACTCCAAGAGACCCAGTACTTC
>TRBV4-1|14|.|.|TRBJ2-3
CASSSHETTDTQYF
TGCGCCAGCAGCTCACACGAAACCACAGATACGCAGTATTTT
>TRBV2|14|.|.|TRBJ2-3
CASNLDWSTDTQYF
TGTGCCAGCAACCTGGACTGGAGCACAGATACGCAGTATTTT
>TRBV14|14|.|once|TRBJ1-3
CASSQDRDGNTIYF
TGTGCCAGCAGCCAAGACAGGGACGGGAACACCATATATTTT
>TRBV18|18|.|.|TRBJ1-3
CASSPIVSLGLVQNTIYF
TGTGCCAGCTCACCTATCGTATCTTTGGGTCTGGTTCAAAACACCATATATTTT
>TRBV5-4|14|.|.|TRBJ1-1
CASSLGQAITEAFF
TGTGCCAGCAGCTTGGGGCAGGCAATTACTGAAGCTTTCTTT
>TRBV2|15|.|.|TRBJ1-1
CASSEAPGPETEAFF
TGTGCCAGCAGTGAAGCTCCGGGGCCAGAGACTGAAGCTTTCTTT
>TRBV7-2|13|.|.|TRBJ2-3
CASSSRTPYTQYF
TGTGCCAGCAGCTCCCGGACCCCCTATACGCAGTATTTT
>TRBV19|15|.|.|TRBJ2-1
CASTSLAGSGNEQFF
TGTGCCAGTACCTCACTGGCGGGATCGGGGAATGAGCAGTTCTTC
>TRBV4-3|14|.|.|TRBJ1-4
CASSQGGQGEKLFF
TGCGCCAGCAGCCAAGGGGGGCAAGGTGAAAAACTGTTTTTT
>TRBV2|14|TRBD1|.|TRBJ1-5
CASSDRGRNQPQHF
TGTGCCAGCTCTGACAGGGGGCGCAATCAGCCCCAGCATTTT
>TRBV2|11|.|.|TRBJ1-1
CASGENTEAFF
TGTGCCAGCGGGGAGAACACTGAAGCTTTCTTT
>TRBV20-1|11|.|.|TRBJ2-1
CSAGGYNEQFF
TGCAGTGCAGGGGGCTACAATGAGCAGTTCTTC
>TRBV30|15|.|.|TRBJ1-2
CAWSPSGGPSIGYTF
TGTGCCTGGAGTCCTTCCGGGGGCCCCTCTATAGGCTACACCTTC
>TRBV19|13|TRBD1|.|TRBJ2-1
CASSIGQGTEQFF
TGTGCCAGTAGTATAGGACAGGGGACGGAACAGTTCTTC
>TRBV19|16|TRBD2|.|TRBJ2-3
CASSLSRGGLTDTQYF
TGTGCCAGTAGTCTCTCACGCGGGGGACTCACAGATACGCAGTATTTT
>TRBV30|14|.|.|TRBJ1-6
CAWSVGQASSPLHF
TGTGCCTGGAGTGTCGGGCAGGCCTCCTCTCCCCTCCACTTT
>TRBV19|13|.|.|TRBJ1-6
CASTAREDSPLHF
TGTGCCAGTACTGCCCGGGAGGATTCACCCCTCCACTTT
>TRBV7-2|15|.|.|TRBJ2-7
CASSLVRARSYEQYF
TGTGCCAGCAGCTTAGTCAGAGCGCGCTCCTACGAGCAGTACTTC
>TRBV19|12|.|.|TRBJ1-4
CASMGVNEKLFF
TGTGCCAGTATGGGGGTAAATGAAAAACTGTTTTTT
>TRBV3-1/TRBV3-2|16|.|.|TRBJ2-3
CASSQVRPPATDTQYF
TGTGCCAGCAGCCAAGTAAGACCACCGGCCACAGATACGCAGTATTTT
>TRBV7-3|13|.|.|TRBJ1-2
CASSLTWGDGYTF
TGTGCCAGCAGCTTAACGTGGGGGGATGGCTACACCTTC
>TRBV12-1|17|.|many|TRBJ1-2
CASSPRSRQGRGYGYTF
TGTGCCAGCAGCCCCCGTTCGAGACAGGGAAGAGGATATGGCTACACCTTC
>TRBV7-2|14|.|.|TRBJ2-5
CASSLIRGPGTQYF
TGTGCCAGCAGCTTAATTCGCGGACCGGGGACCCAGTACTTC
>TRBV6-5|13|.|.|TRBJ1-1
CASRTGLNTEAFF
TGTGCCAGCAGAACAGGGTTGAACACTGAAGCTTTCTTT
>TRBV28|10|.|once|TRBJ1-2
CASSGLGYTF
TGTGCCAGCAGTGGACTCGGCTACACCTTC
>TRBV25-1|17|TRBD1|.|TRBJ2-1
CASSPRGHRGIGNEQFF
TGTGCCAGCAGCCCGAGGGGCCACAGGGGGATAGGAAATGAGCAGTTCTTC
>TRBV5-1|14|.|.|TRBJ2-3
CASSLGYERDTQYF
TGCGCCAGCAGTTTAGGGTACGAAAGAGATACGCAGTATTTT
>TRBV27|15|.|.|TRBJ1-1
CASSSRYPGNTEAFF
TGTGCCAGCAGTTCCCGTTACCCAGGGAACACTGAAGCTTTCTTT
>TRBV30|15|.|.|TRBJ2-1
CAWSPDSSSYNEQFF
TGTGCCTGGAGCCCCGACTCAAGCTCCTACAATGAGCAGTTCTTC
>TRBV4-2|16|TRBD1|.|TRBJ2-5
CASSQDIGTGRVTQYF
TGTGCCAGCAGCCAAGATATTGGGACAGGAAGAGTGACCCAGTACTTC
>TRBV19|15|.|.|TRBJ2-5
CASSNGGTKGETQYF
TGTGCCAGTAGTAATGGAGGGACAAAAGGAGAGACCCAGTACTTC
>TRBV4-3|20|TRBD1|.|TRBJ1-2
CASSQDRHFYRGRYDYGYTF
TGCGCCAGCAGCCAAGATCGTCATTTTTACAGGGGGCGATACGACTATGGCTACACCTTC
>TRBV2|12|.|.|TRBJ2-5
CASSEGGETQYF
TGTGCCAGCAGTGAAGGGGGGGAGACCCAGTACTTC
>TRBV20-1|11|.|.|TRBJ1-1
CSARGDTEAFF
TGCAGTGCTAGAGGGGATACTGAAGCTTTCTTT
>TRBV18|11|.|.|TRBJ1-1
CASSPGEPAFF
TGTGCCAGCTCACCGGGGGAACCGGCTTTCTTT
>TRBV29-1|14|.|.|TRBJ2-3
CSVATLASTDTQYF
TGCAGCGTTGCAACCCTAGCGAGCACAGATACGCAGTATTTT
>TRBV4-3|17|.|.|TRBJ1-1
CASSQDSGPGMLAEAFF
TGCGCCAGCAGCCAAGATTCGGGCCCAGGGATGTTAGCTGAAGCTTTCTTT
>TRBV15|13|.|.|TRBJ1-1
CATSRVGRSEAFF
TGTGCCACCAGCAGGGTCGGGAGATCTGAAGCTTTCTTT
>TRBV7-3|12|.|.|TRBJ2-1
CASSYRTNEQFF
TGTGCCAGCAGCTACCGGACGAACGAGCAGTTCTTC
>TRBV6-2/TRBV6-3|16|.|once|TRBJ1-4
CASSFGRDTSNEKLFF
TGTGCCAGCAGTTTCGGGCGGGACACATCGAATGAAAAACTGTTTTTT
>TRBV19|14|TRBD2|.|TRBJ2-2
CASDGGKYTGELFF
TGTGCCAGTGACGGGGGGAAATACACCGGGGAGCTGTTTTTT
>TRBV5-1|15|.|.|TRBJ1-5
CASSLDGDSNQPQHF
TGCGCCAGCAGCTTGGATGGAGATAGCAATCAGCCCCAGCATTTT
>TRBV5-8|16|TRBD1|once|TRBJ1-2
CASSSVRGTGGYGYTF
TGTGCCAGCAGCTCTGTTCGGGGGACAGGGGGCTATGGCTACACCTTC
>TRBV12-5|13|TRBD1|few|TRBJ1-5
CASGDRGDQPQHF
TGTGCTAGTGGGGACAGGGGTGATCAGCCCCAGCATTTT